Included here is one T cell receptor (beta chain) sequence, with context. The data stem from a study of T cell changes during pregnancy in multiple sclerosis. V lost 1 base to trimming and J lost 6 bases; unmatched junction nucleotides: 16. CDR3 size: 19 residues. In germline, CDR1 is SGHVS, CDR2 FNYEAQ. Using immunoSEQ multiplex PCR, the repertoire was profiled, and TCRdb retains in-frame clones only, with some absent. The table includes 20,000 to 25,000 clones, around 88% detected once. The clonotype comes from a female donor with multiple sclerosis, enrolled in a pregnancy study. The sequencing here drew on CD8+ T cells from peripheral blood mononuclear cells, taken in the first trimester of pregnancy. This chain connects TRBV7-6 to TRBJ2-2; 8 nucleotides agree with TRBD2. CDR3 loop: CASSLVVAGGNRFAGELFF. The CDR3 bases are TGTGCCAGCAGCTTAGTAGTTGCGGGAGGAAATCGGTTCGCCGGGGAGCTGTTTTTT.